The 26 T cell receptor beta chains reported below all come from one sample, sequenced in a study of cytomegalovirus exposure and HLA in healthy donors. Amplification used 60 Vbeta primers and 13 Jbeta primers. The assay was immunoSEQ multiplex PCR, and TCRdb's table has in-frame clones only and misses some. The sample carries 100,000 or so clones, approximately 80% recorded once. The source material was PBMCs. The receptors here all came from a man between 25 and 39 years old in good health and CMV-seronegative.

This clone was observed a single time. The chain recombines TRBV7-2 with TRBJ2-7, with 13 bases lining up with TRBD2. The trim removed 3 bases at V and 3 bases at J, leaving 5 bases unmatched. Germline V gives CDR1 SGHTA, CDR2 FQGNSA. The CDR3 loop spans 16 amino acids. CDR3 in amino acids: CASSLTSGGLNYEQYF. DNA of the CDR3: TGTGCCAGCAGCTTGACTAGCGGGGGGTTAAACTACGAGCAGTACTTC.

The chain joins TRBV29-1 to TRBJ2-1, with 8 bases fitting TRBD1. Germline CDR1 reads SQVTM; CDR2 reads ANQGSEA. The CDR3 extends over 16 amino acids. The trim removed 1 base at V and 0 bases at J, leaving 5 bases unmatched. CDR3 DNA: TGCAGCGTTGAAGGCCTCAGGGGGCACTCCTACAATGAGCAGTTCTTC. Translating gives CSVEGLRGHSYNEQFF.

The genes are TRBV7-8 and TRBJ1-4; 11 bases align to TRBD1. This CDR3 contains 18 residues. Germline lookup yields CDR1 SGHVS and CDR2 FQNEAQ. V lost 3 bases, J lost 4 bases, and 10 bases stayed unmatched. CDR3 DNA sequence: TGTGCCAGCAGCTTGGACAGGGGGCTGGCTTGGGGTAATGAAAAACTGTTTTTT. Protein sequence: CASSLDRGLAWGNEKLFF.

The V call is TRBV11-2, the J call TRBJ2-1, with D possibly TRBD2 on 6 matching bases. Germline V CDR1 and CDR2: SGHAT, FQNNGV. The CDR3 has 14 residues. V was trimmed by 1 base and J by 8 bases, leaving 12 bases between them. DNA of the CDR3: TGTGCCAGCAGCTTAGCGGGAGTTCAGCATGAGCAGTTCTTC. It specifies CASSLAGVQHEQFF.

Regarding this clone: The same CDR3 also results from other DNA sequences found in this sample. The chain combines TRBV6-6 with TRBJ2-7, with TRBD2 identical over 13 bases. V was pared by 4 bases and J by 4 bases, with 7 bases of the junction left unmatched. Germline loops: CDR1 MNHNY, CDR2 SVGAGI (reference sequence). This CDR3 spans 16 amino acids. Here the CDR3 DNA reads TGTGCCAGCAGTTTAAAACTAGCGGGAGGGACTTACGAGCAGTACTTC. This translates into CASSLKLAGGTYEQYF.

This clone was observed a single time. The rearrangement uses TRBV5-6 and TRBJ2-1, with 10 bases that match TRBD2. The CDR3 contains 18 residues. Germline V CDR1 and CDR2: SGHDT, YYEEEE. V gave up 4 bases and J gave up 7 bases; unmatched junction bases: 17. The DNA of the CDR3 is TGTGCCAGCAGCCCAACCTGGACTAGCGGTCCGAGACAGAATGAGCAGTTCTTC. This codes for CASSPTWTSGPRQNEQFF.

This sequence joins TRBV15 and TRBJ2-7; D call uncertain. Germline V lookup: CDR1 LNHNV, CDR2 YYDKDF (reference sequence). The CDR3 length is 13 residues. The V end lost 0 bases, the J end lost 4 bases, and 7 bases lay between the germline ends. CDR3 amino acids: CATSRDSLYEQYF. In nucleotides, the CDR3 is TGTGCCACCAGCAGAGACTCTCTTTACGAGCAGTACTTC.

The V gene is TRBV7-9, the J gene TRBJ1-1; 7 bases align to TRBD1. Germline V lookup: CDR1 SEHNR, CDR2 FQNEAQ (reference sequence). J lost 6 bases, V lost 6 bases, and 25 bases had no gene match. This CDR3 has 19 amino acids. CDR3 in DNA: TGTGCCAGCAGGATCAATATCGACAGGGTTACTACCGCTCTGCCTGAAGCTTTCTTT. Amino acid sequence: CASRINIDRVTTALPEAFF. The variable domain in full, with the rest retrieved from reference TRBV7-9 and TRBJ1-1, is DTGVSQNPRHKITKRGQNVTFRCDPISEHNRLYWYRQTLGQGPEFLTYFQNEAQLEKSRLLSDRFSAERPKGSFSTLEIQRTEQGDSAMYLCASRINIDRVTTALPEAFFGQGTRLTVV.

The chain combines TRBV2 with TRBJ1-4, with unresolved D. This CDR3 comprises 15 residues. The germline CDR1 and CDR2 sequences are SNHLY and FYNNEI. Trimming pared 0 bases from V and 7 bases from J, leaving 12 bases between. The DNA for the CDR3 is TGTGCCAGCAGTGAAGCTGGGAGGATTTTTGAAAAACTGTTTTTT. It is translated as CASSEAGRIFEKLFF.

This clone was counted only a few times. The CDR3, as DNA: TGCGCCAGCAGCCCCGACAGGAACTCTGGGGCCAACGTCCTGACTTTC. Its translation is CASSPDRNSGANVLTF. The genes are TRBV4-3 and TRBJ2-6; a possible D gene is TRBD1 (6 bases). The CDR3 has 16 amino acids. The V and J ends lost 4 bases and 0 bases respectively, with 10 bases between them. CDR1 LGHNA and CDR2 YSLEER come from the germline V gene.

J is TRBJ1-4 and V is TRBV7-6; 10 bases map to TRBD1. V shed 5 bases and J 1 base; nucleotides not matched to a gene: 4. Germline lookup yields CDR1 SGHVS and CDR2 FNYEAQ. The CDR3 totals 16 residues. CDR3: CASSADRGLTNEKLFF. The CDR3 DNA is TGTGCCAGCAGCGCCGACAGGGGGCTAACTAATGAAAAACTGTTTTTT.

This rearrangement joins TRBV5-4 to TRBJ2-7; 12 bases agree with TRBD1. This CDR3 contains 14 residues. Germline V CDR1 and CDR2: SGHNT, YYREEE (reference sequence). V lost 3 bases and J lost 7; bases outside the gene matches: 5. This chain's CDR3 is CASSSGQGAEEQYF. In DNA, the CDR3 is TGTGCCAGCAGCTCGGGACAGGGGGCGGAGGAGCAGTACTTC.

The CDR3 coding sequence is TGTGCCAGCAGCCGCGCGGGACGGGCGGGGTGGGATACGCAGTATTTT. This translates into CASSRAGRAGWDTQYF. This sequence joins TRBV11-2 and TRBJ2-3; tentative D call: TRBD2 (6 bases). Germline assignment: CDR1 SGHAT and CDR2 FQNNGV. Between the trimmed V and J ends, which lost 5 bases and 6 bases, there was a span of 21 bases. This CDR3 spans 16 amino acids.

The chain joins TRBV27 to TRBJ1-1; D is ambiguous. Trimming took 4 bases from V and 6 from J, leaving 12 bases between them. This CDR3 is 13 amino acids long. Germline CDR1 is MNHEY and CDR2 is SMNVEV (reference sequence). CDR3 in DNA: TGTGCCAGCAGTTCTACTAGATCGGCTGAAGCTTTCTTT. Its protein is CASSSTRSAEAFF.

The V and J genes are TRBV4-3 and TRBJ2-7, with D tentatively TRBD2 (6 bases). The V end was cut by 1 base, the J end by 6 bases, with 13 bases between. The CDR3 contains 14 residues. CDR1 and CDR2 (germline): LGHNA, YSLEER. CDR3 bases: TGCGCCAGCAGCCAAGGCCTAGCGAACCGCGAGCAGTACTTC. Its protein product is CASSQGLANREQYF.

The rearrangement uses TRBV9 and TRBJ2-3, with 8 bases that match TRBD2. The V segment lost 0 bases and the J segment 10 bases; nucleotides outside the gene matches: 10. CDR3 length: 15 amino acids. The V gene's germline CDR1 is SGDLS and CDR2 YYNGEE. CDR3 residues: CASSVGGLAEGPQYF. As DNA, the CDR3 is TGTGCCAGCAGCGTAGGAGGACTAGCTGAGGGACCGCAGTATTTT.

The chain couples TRBV27 to TRBJ1-6; 9 positions agree with TRBD1. With 6 bases clipped from V and 6 bases from J, the junction kept 6 bases outside the gene matches. This CDR3 contains 15 residues. CDR1 and CDR2 from the germline V gene are MNHEY and SMNVEV (reference sequence). CDR3: CASRQGAYGNSPLHF. As DNA, the CDR3 is TGTGCCAGCAGACAGGGGGCGTACGGTAATTCACCCCTCCACTTT.

This chain links TRBV29-1 with TRBJ1-2; unclear D gene. The CDR3 length is 11 residues. Germline V CDR1 and CDR2: SQVTM, ANQGSEA. Deletions cut 7 bases from V and 8 bases from J, with 14 bases between. CDR3 nucleotide sequence: TGCAGCGGGTGGGCAGCGGGGGGCTACACCTTC. This codes for CSGWAAGGYTF.

The chain combines TRBV25-1 with TRBJ1-2; 7 bases match TRBD1. Losses at the gene ends were 5 bases for V and 2 bases for J; bases not matched to a gene: 8. CDR1 MGHDK and CDR2 SYGVNS come from the germline V gene. This CDR3 region has 15 residues. CDR3 protein: CASSQQGQPNYGYTF. In DNA form, the CDR3 reads TGTGCCAGCAGTCAACAGGGACAGCCGAACTATGGCTACACCTTC.

V and J are TRBV19 and TRBJ1-4; possibly TRBD1 for D (6 bases). V lost 0 bases, J lost 3 bases, and 8 bases lay in between. Germline V lookup: CDR1 LNHDA, CDR2 SQIVND (reference sequence). The CDR3 runs to 15 residues. For the CDR3, the DNA is TGTGCCAGTAGTATAGAGGGGGCGGCTAATGAAAAACTGTTTTTT. Encoded protein: CASSIEGAANEKLFF. Supplemented by reference TRBV19 and TRBJ1-4, the full variable domain reads DGGITQSPKYLFRKEGQNVTLSCEQNLNHDAMYWYRQDPGQGLRLIYYSQIVNDFQKGDIAEGYSVSREKKESFPLTVTSAQKNPTAFYLCASSIEGAANEKLFFGSGTQLSVL.

The chain recombines TRBV9 with TRBJ1-1; tentative D call: TRBD1 (5 bases). The germline V gene has CDR1 SGDLS and CDR2 YYNGEE. Trimming shortened V by 0 bases and J by 0 bases, and 6 bases separated the two germline ends. The CDR3 is made up of 14 amino acids. The DNA of the CDR3 is TGTGCCAGCAGCGTAGGGGGCATGAACACTGAAGCTTTCTTT. Translated: CASSVGGMNTEAFF.

The chain carries TRBV25-1 and TRBJ1-5, with 7 positions matching TRBD1. Germline V gene sequence: CDR1 MGHDK, CDR2 SYGVNS. The CDR3 has 14 amino acids. V was clipped by 4 bases and J by 2 bases; unmatched bases: 2. The DNA for the CDR3 is TGTGCCAGCAGTGGGGGGACAGGCAATCAGCCCCAGCATTTT. This encodes CASSGGTGNQPQHF.

The V call is TRBV27, the J call TRBJ2-2; 7 positions agree with TRBD1. The CDR3 length is 15 residues. The germline CDR1 and CDR2 sequences are MNHEY and SMNVEV (reference sequence). V trimming: 5 bases; J trimming: 7 bases; junction bases outside the gene matches: 10. CDR3 sequence reads: CASSIKTGYGGELFF. CDR3 nucleotide sequence: TGTGCCAGCAGTATAAAGACAGGGTACGGCGGGGAGCTGTTTTTT.

V usage is TRBV6-6 and J usage is TRBJ1-4; no clear D. The CDR3 totals 12 residues. V gave up 0 bases and J gave up 14 bases, with 10 bases separating them. Germline CDR1 and CDR2: MNHNY and SVGAGI (reference sequence). CDR3 protein: CASSYSMGGLFF. Here the CDR3 DNA reads TGTGCCAGCAGTTACTCGATGGGAGGGCTGTTTTTT.

V gene TRBV18 combines with J gene TRBJ2-2; D gene uncertain. The germline V gene encodes CDR1 KGHSH and CDR2 LQKENI. The CDR3 spans 14 residues. The V gene lost 0 bases and the J gene lost 3 bases, with 5 bases spanning the gap. The CDR3: CASSPPSYTGELFF. The CDR3, as DNA: TGTGCCAGCTCACCACCTAGTTACACCGGGGAGCTGTTTTTT. Combining the CDR3 with reference TRBV18 and TRBJ2-2 gives the whole variable domain NAGVMQNPRHLVRRRGQEARLRCSPMKGHSHVYWYRQLPEEGLKFMVYLQKENIIDESGMPKERFSAEFPKEGPSILRIQQVVRGDSAAYFCASSPPSYTGELFFGEGSRLTVL.

The table lists this clone with a few counts. The chain carries TRBV5-1 and TRBJ2-7; TRBD1 aligns across 7 bases. The CDR3 runs 13 residues. The J segment lost 9 bases and the V segment lost 0 bases, leaving 6 bases of the junction unmatched. CDR1 is SGHRS and CDR2 is YFSETQ in the germline V gene. The CDR3 nucleotides read TGCGCCAGCAGCTTGGGAGGGGGCGCTGGGCAGTACTTC. This translates into CASSLGGGAGQYF.